The 28 T cell receptor beta chains presented below share a single source sample, sequenced in a study of control samples from healthy donors and cancer patients. Assay used: immunoSEQ multiplex PCR; TCRdb lists only in-frame clones, some missing. Seen here are 75,000 to 90,000 clones, approximately 81% observed once, and the top ten hold roughly 2.1%. Sequenced: blood. All receptors come from a woman in her thirties or forties in good health.

The chain carries TRBV11-3 and TRBJ1-4, with D hard to call. CDR1 is SGHNT, CDR2 YENEEA, per germline. Trimming pared 3 bases from V and 3 bases from J, leaving 8 bases between. CDR3 length: 14 amino acids. CDR3 amino acids: CASSLGGANEKLFF. CDR3 nucleotide sequence: TGTGCCAGCAGCTTGGGAGGAGCTAATGAAAAACTGTTTTTT.

The chain recombines TRBV7-2 with TRBJ2-2, with D possibly TRBD1 on 6 matching bases. V lost 2 bases and J 2 bases, leaving 15 bases between the germline ends. The CDR3 totals 17 residues. Germline V CDR1 and CDR2: SGHTA, FQGNSA. The CDR3 nucleotides are TGTGCCAGCAGCTTAAGGGCGAGAGGGGGAAACACCGGGGAGCTGTTTTTT. Amino acid sequence: CASSLRARGGNTGELFF.

The genes are TRBV20-1 and TRBJ1-1, with no clear D. V gave up 6 bases and J gave up 10 bases, with 15 bases separating them. The CDR3 has 11 amino acids. From germline, CDR1 is DFQATT and CDR2 SNEGSKA (reference sequence). CDR3 DNA sequence: TGCAGTGCCCGCGGACGGATTTTAGCTTTCTTT. Its translation: CSARGRILAFF.

The chain joins TRBV6-2 or TRBV6-3 to TRBJ1-1; no clear D. In germline, CDR1 is MNHEY, CDR2 SVGEGT. V was shortened by 0 bases and J by 4 bases, with 12 bases between the two germline ends. CDR3 length: 15 residues. As DNA, the CDR3 is TGTGCCAGCAGTTACTCGATTTCCGACCGCACTGAAGCTTTCTTT. Translating gives CASSYSISDRTEAFF.

The chain carries TRBV24-1 and TRBJ1-2; 7 nucleotides align to TRBD1. Looked up from germline, CDR1 is KGHDR and CDR2 is SFDVKD. V lost 3 bases, J lost 3 bases, and 3 bases stayed unmatched. CDR3 size: 14 residues. In DNA form, the CDR3 reads TGTGCCACCAGTGATCGACAGGGATACTATGGCTACACCTTC. Protein sequence: CATSDRQGYYGYTF.

This chain links TRBV9 with TRBJ2-6; 7 bases align to TRBD1. The CDR3 contains 15 residues. Germline V gene data show CDR1 as SGDLS and CDR2 as YYNGEE. The trim removed 4 bases at V and 4 bases at J, leaving 5 bases unmatched. CDR3 bases: TGTGCCAGCAGCCGAACAGGGGCCGGGGCCAACGTCCTGACTTTC. It yields the protein CASSRTGAGANVLTF.

This clone was seen only once. The J gene is TRBJ2-5, the V gene TRBV19, with 7 bases fitting TRBD1. The trim removed 4 bases at V and 5 bases at J, leaving 10 bases unmatched. The CDR3 loop spans 15 amino acids. The germline gives CDR1 LNHDA, CDR2 SQIVND (reference sequence). The chain's CDR3 is CASSTGQAWGETQYF. CDR3 coding DNA: TGTGCCAGTAGTACCGGACAGGCTTGGGGGGAGACCCAGTACTTC. Filled out from reference TRBV19 and TRBJ2-5, the complete variable domain reads DGGITQSPKYLFRKEGQNVTLSCEQNLNHDAMYWYRQDPGQGLRLIYYSQIVNDFQKGDIAEGYSVSREKKESFPLTVTSAQKNPTAFYLCASSTGQAWGETQYFGPGTRLLVL.

This chain uses TRBV7-9 with TRBJ1-1; 8 nucleotides align to TRBD1. The CDR3 totals 13 residues. The germline gives CDR1 SEHNR, CDR2 FQNEAQ (reference sequence). Trimming removed 5 bases from V and 4 bases from J; junction bases left unmatched: 3. The CDR3 loop is CASSAQGGTEAFF. In nucleotides, the CDR3 is TGTGCCAGCAGCGCACAGGGGGGCACTGAAGCTTTCTTT.

J is TRBJ2-7 and V is TRBV3-1 (or the pseudogene TRBV3-2), with D perhaps given as TRBD1 or TRBD2 (6 bases each). CDR1 and CDR2 from the germline V gene are LGHDT and YNNKEL (reference sequence). Trimming cost V 3 bases and J 7 bases, with 25 bases left between them. The CDR3 covers 17 residues. The CDR3 nucleotides are TGTGCCAGCAGCCACGACGGGAGCGGACAGAGTCTGGGAGAGCAGTACTTC. Protein product: CASSHDGSGQSLGEQYF.

In its sample, this clone was seen a few times. This sequence joins TRBV30 and TRBJ1-5; TRBD1 aligns across 10 bases. CDR1 is GTSNPN and CDR2 is SVGIG in the germline V gene (reference sequence). The junction had 4 bases not matched to a gene; V was cut back by 1 base and J by 7 bases. The CDR3 loop spans 14 amino acids. The CDR3, as DNA: TGTGCCTGGAGTGGGGGACAGGGGTCGCAGCCCCAGCATTTT. This gives the protein CAWSGGQGSQPQHF.

The chain combines TRBV9 with TRBJ2-4; either TRBD1 or TRBD2 may fit D (5 bases each). Germline V gene sequence: CDR1 SGDLS, CDR2 YYNGEE. The CDR3 loop spans 13 amino acids. V lost 4 bases, J lost 8 bases, and 13 bases lay in between. The CDR3 region has the DNA TGTGCCAGCAGCCCCCGGGACCCAGACATTCAGTACTTC. Amino acids: CASSPRDPDIQYF.

This chain uses TRBV4-1 with TRBJ1-4, with unresolved D. The germline CDR1 and CDR2 sequences are MGHRA and YSYEKL. V was shortened by 7 bases and J by 4 bases, with 13 bases between the two germline ends. This CDR3 region has 14 residues. CDR3 bases: TGCGCCAGCAACTATCGAGGAATTAATGAAAAACTGTTTTTT. It codes for CASNYRGINEKLFF.

The chain links TRBV9 to TRBJ2-1; D ambiguous. In germline, CDR1 is SGDLS, CDR2 YYNGEE. V lost 4 bases, J lost 8 bases, and 16 bases lay in between. This CDR3 spans 14 amino acids. CDR3 loop: CASSMTERIYEQFF. DNA of the CDR3: TGTGCCAGCAGCATGACGGAACGTATCTATGAGCAGTTCTTC. Combining the CDR3 with reference TRBV9 and TRBJ2-1 gives the whole variable domain DSGVTQTPKHLITATGQRVTLRCSPRSGDLSVYWYQQSLDQGLQFLIQYYNGEERAKGNILERFSAQQFPDLHSELNLSSLELGDSALYFCASSMTERIYEQFFGPGTRLTVL.

The chain combines TRBV27 with TRBJ1-2; 7 nucleotides match TRBD1. CDR1 and CDR2 (germline): MNHEY, SMNVEV (reference sequence). The CDR3 extends over 16 amino acids. The J segment lost 0 bases and the V segment lost 6 bases, leaving 10 bases of the junction unmatched. This chain's CDR3 is CASRKTGPNSNYGYTF. CDR3 in DNA: TGTGCCAGCAGGAAGACAGGGCCCAATTCTAACTATGGCTACACCTTC.

The CDR3 nucleotides read TGTGCCAGCAGCCAAGTCGGCAGTACTAATGAAAAACTGTTTTTT. It yields the protein CASSQVGSTNEKLFF. This chain links TRBV3-1 (or the pseudogene TRBV3-2) with TRBJ1-4, with D uncertain. The V gene's germline CDR1 is LGHDT and CDR2 YNNKEL (reference sequence). Trimming removed 1 base from V and 2 bases from J, with 8 bases in between. This CDR3 spans 15 amino acids.

This clone was detected once. A read error may produce the germline difference seen at one junction end. This chain connects TRBV5-5 to TRBJ1-4, with D unclear. The CDR3 covers 15 residues. Germline assignment: CDR1 SGHKS and CDR2 YYEKEE (reference sequence). This CDR3 is CVSSFSAQTNEKLFF. The DNA for the CDR3 is TGTGTCAGCAGCTTTTCTGCGCAGACTAATGAAAAACTGTTTTTT.

The chain couples TRBV7-2 to TRBJ2-1; 9 bases match TRBD2. After removal of 3 bases from V and 5 bases from J, the junction contained 11 bases not matched to a gene. The germline CDR1 and CDR2 sequences are SGHTA and FQGNSA. The CDR3 is 17 amino acids. The CDR3 DNA follows: TGTGCCAGCAGCTTTTTACCAGCGGGGGGCCGGAACAATGAGCAGTTCTTC. Amino acid sequence: CASSFLPAGGRNNEQFF.

This clone has a handful of counts. In nucleotides, the CDR3 is TGTGCCAGCAGTTACTCGATGGGTGAGCAGTTCTTC. It is translated as CASSYSMGEQFF. The V call is TRBV6-2 or TRBV6-3, the J call TRBJ2-1; D is ambiguous. V lost 0 bases to trimming and J lost 9 bases, with 6 bases between them. Per the germline V gene, CDR1 is MNHEY and CDR2 is SVGEGT. The CDR3 consists of 12 residues.

J is TRBJ2-5 and V is TRBV7-9; TRBD2 is a possible D gene (7 bases). The germline gives CDR1 SEHNR, CDR2 FQNEAQ (reference sequence). The germline V and J ends were trimmed by 11 bases and 2 bases, with 21 bases remaining between them. The CDR3 extends over 15 amino acids. CDR3 region: CAGARGGGNQETQYF. CDR3 nucleotides: TGTGCCGGAGCCCGAGGGGGGGGAAATCAAGAGACCCAGTACTTC.

This chain links TRBV7-2 with TRBJ1-2; TRBD1 matches at 7 bases. In germline, CDR1 is SGHTA, CDR2 FQGNSA. There are 13 residues in the CDR3. The junction had 6 bases not matched to a gene; V was cut back by 4 bases and J by 7 bases. The CDR3 nucleotides read TGTGCCAGCAGCTCCTACAGGGACAGTGGCTACACCTTC. This sequence encodes CASSSYRDSGYTF.

The chain has TRBV4-3 and TRBJ1-1; D may be TRBD1 (5 bases). Per germline, CDR1 LGHNA and CDR2 YSLEER. Deletions cut 0 bases from V and 1 base from J, with 12 bases between. The CDR3 consists of 16 residues. The DNA for the CDR3 is TGCGCCAGCAGCCAAGACAGGTGGACACAGAACACTGAAGCTTTCTTT. This sequence encodes CASSQDRWTQNTEAFF.

The V gene is TRBV6-5, the J gene TRBJ2-7; 13 bases map to TRBD2. Germline V lookup: CDR1 MNHEY, CDR2 SVGAGI. The CDR3 runs 14 residues. V dropped 11 bases and J dropped 0; count of bases not matched to a gene: 4. CDR3 in amino acids: CAGRTSGGSYEQYF. CDR3 DNA: TGTGCCGGGCGGACTAGCGGGGGCTCCTACGAGCAGTACTTC.

This chain links TRBV19 with TRBJ1-1, with D tentatively TRBD1 (5 bases). CDR1 is LNHDA and CDR2 is SQIVND in the germline V gene (reference sequence). The CDR3 has 14 amino acids. Trimming removed 1 base at V and 4 bases at J, with 10 bases between. Here the CDR3 DNA reads TGTGCCAGTAGTATAGTCGGGGGGGGCACTGAAGCTTTCTTT. It codes for CASSIVGGGTEAFF.

V usage is TRBV6-9 and J usage is TRBJ1-6; D not certain. Trimming took 6 bases from V and 5 from J, leaving 17 bases between them. This CDR3 region has 16 residues. Germline V lookup: CDR1 MNHGY, CDR2 SVAAGI. CDR3 in amino acids: CASSPPCQPNNSPLHF. The CDR3 nucleotides read TGTGCCAGCAGCCCCCCCTGTCAGCCGAATAATTCACCCCTCCACTTT.

The chain employs TRBV6-6 and TRBJ2-3; 8 nucleotides line up with TRBD2. The germline V gene encodes CDR1 MNHNY and CDR2 SVGAGI (reference sequence). The CDR3 sequence is 17 residues long. Trimming cost V 5 bases and J 3 bases; bases outside gene matches: 13. The CDR3 protein is CASSPRGSGGPTDTQYF. The CDR3 DNA sequence: TGTGCCAGCAGTCCGCGGGGAAGCGGGGGCCCTACAGATACGCAGTATTTT.

This clone was picked up one time. This rearrangement joins TRBV18 to TRBJ1-2; D is ambiguous. CDR3 size: 13 residues. V shed 2 bases and J shed 2 bases, with 6 bases lying between them. Per the germline V gene, CDR1 is KGHSH and CDR2 is LQKENI. Here the CDR3 reads CASSPGENYGYTF. For the CDR3, the DNA is TGTGCCAGCTCACCAGGCGAGAACTATGGCTACACCTTC.

This chain uses TRBV15 with TRBJ1-5; D gene unclear. V shed 0 bases and J shed 11 bases, with 14 bases lying between them. The CDR3 runs to 14 residues. The germline V gene encodes CDR1 LNHNV and CDR2 YYDKDF (reference sequence). CDR3 sequence: CATSRDYYRWTQHF. The CDR3 DNA is TGTGCCACCAGCAGAGATTACTACCGGTGGACCCAGCATTTT.

This chain connects TRBV14 to TRBJ1-1; possibly TRBD1 for D (6 bases). The germline CDR1 and CDR2 sequences are SGHDN and FVKESK. The CDR3 has 13 amino acids. V was trimmed by 1 base and J by 4 bases, leaving 7 bases between them. Here the CDR3 reads CASSQVRGTEAFF. The CDR3 bases are TGTGCCAGCAGCCAAGTCAGGGGCACTGAAGCTTTCTTT. Looking up the rest from reference TRBV14 and TRBJ1-1 gives the full variable domain: EAGVTQFPSHSVIEKGQTVTLRCDPISGHDNLYWYRRVMGKEIKFLLHFVKESKQDESGMPNNRFLAERTGGTYSTLKVQPAELEDSGVYFCASSQVRGTEAFFGQGTRLTVV.